The entry that follows covers one T cell receptor (beta chain) sequence. A single record per CDR3 protein comes from TCRdb applying MiXCR to the 5' RACE reads. The sample lists 300,000 to 400,000 distinct CDR3 sequences, 10% to 15% occurring once. These data are taken from a study of T-cell memory formation after mild COVID-19. The CDR3 has 18 residues. The chain joins TRBV21-1 to TRBJ2-7; TRBD1 is the table's D call and was not checked against the DNA. TRBV21-1 is a known pseudogene. Specimen: PBMCs or a T cell subset sorted from them (not recorded which). This clonotype was obtained from a man aged 18 to 29 who had mild COVID-19 (a few samples of this study predate the infection). Cell type and time point are not known. The CDR3 here is CASTRRNGGSPLYYEQYV. CDR3 in DNA: TGTGCCAGCACCAGGAGGAATGGGGGGTCCCCTCTTTACTACGAGCAGTACGTC.